This entry lists 28 T cell receptor beta chains sequenced from one sample in a study of blood T cell repertoires in COVID-19. This table comes from immunoSEQ multiplex PCR, and its TCRdb copy is limited to in-frame clones, with some not included. The table has 25,000 to 35,000 clones, 84% seen once. The sample comprised peripheral blood. These receptors were obtained from a woman older than 75 with acute or convalescent COVID-19.

This clone was counted once. This chain links TRBV4-1 with TRBJ1-3; no clear D gene. Trimming took off 2 bases at V and 0 bases at J, with 8 bases between the two ends. The CDR3 loop spans 15 amino acids. CDR1 and CDR2 (germline): MGHRA, YSYEKL. In DNA form, the CDR3 reads TGCGCCAGCAGCCAACCGCTGAGCTCTGGAAACACCATATATTTT. Translation gives CASSQPLSSGNTIYF.

The V and J genes are TRBV27 and TRBJ1-4; 8 nucleotides align to TRBD1. Germline lookup yields CDR1 MNHEY and CDR2 SMNVEV (reference sequence). The length of the CDR3 is 14 residues. Unmatched junction bases numbered 7, after V lost 5 bases and J lost 8 bases. CDR3 nucleotide sequence: TGTGCCAGCAGTCAACAGGGGGTTAGCGAAAAACTGTTTTTT. Encoded protein: CASSQQGVSEKLFF.

V and J are TRBV5-4 and TRBJ1-3; D possibly corresponds to TRBD1 (5 bases). The CDR3 extends over 16 amino acids. V gave up 1 base and J gave up 1 base, with 12 bases separating them. Germline CDR1 reads SGHNT; CDR2 reads YYREEE (reference sequence). CDR3 bases: TGTGCCAGCAGCTTGCGGGGGGGAGGGTCTGGAAACACCATATATTTT. Translated: CASSLRGGGSGNTIYF. The variable domain in full, with the rest retrieved from reference TRBV5-4 and TRBJ1-3, is ETGVTQSPTHLIKTRGQQVTLRCSSQSGHNTVSWYQQALGQGPQFIFQYYREEENGRGNFPPRFSGLQFPNYSSELNVNALELDDSALYLCASSLRGGGSGNTIYFGEGSWLTVV.

The V call is TRBV28, the J call TRBJ1-1; maybe TRBD1 (5 bases). The V and J ends lost 7 bases and 1 base respectively, with 13 bases between them. CDR1 and CDR2 from the germline V gene are MDHEN and SYDVKM. CDR3 size: 14 residues. CDR3 residues: CASKAGYRNTEAFF. In DNA form, the CDR3 reads TGTGCCAGCAAGGCAGGGTATAGGAACACTGAAGCTTTCTTT.

The chain carries TRBV5-4 and TRBJ2-1, with D perhaps matching TRBD2 (6 bases). CDR1 and CDR2 (germline): SGHNT, YYREEE (reference sequence). Trimming pared 4 bases from V and 2 bases from J, leaving 13 bases between. The CDR3 spans 15 residues. The CDR3 is CASSRSGGTYNEQFF. The CDR3 nucleotides read TGTGCCAGCAGCCGGAGCGGCGGGACCTACAATGAGCAGTTCTTC.

V gene TRBV7-3 combines with J gene TRBJ1-6; 7 bases align to TRBD1. This CDR3 has 13 amino acids. Trimming removed 5 bases from V and 7 bases from J; junction bases left unmatched: 2. The germline V gene encodes CDR1 SGHTA and CDR2 FQGTGA. Written as DNA, the CDR3 is TGTGCCAGCAGCGCGGGACAGAATTCACCCCTCCACTTT. Translated: CASSAGQNSPLHF.

The chain recombines TRBV5-1 with TRBJ2-3; 7 bases fit TRBD1. The CDR3 extends over 14 amino acids. CDR1 SGHRS and CDR2 YFSETQ come from the germline V gene. With 4 bases clipped from V and 5 bases from J, the junction kept 7 bases outside the gene matches. CDR3 loop: CASSMDRNGDTQYF. The CDR3 nucleotides read TGCGCCAGCAGCATGGACAGGAATGGAGATACGCAGTATTTT.

The genes are TRBV18 and TRBJ2-3; no reliable D call. CDR3 length: 13 amino acids. V was trimmed by 2 bases and J by 4 bases, leaving 7 bases between them. CDR1 KGHSH and CDR2 LQKENI come from the germline V gene. In DNA, the CDR3 is TGTGCCAGCTCACCATTAGTTTCAGATACGCAGTATTTT. Translation gives CASSPLVSDTQYF.

The chain links TRBV3-1 (or the pseudogene TRBV3-2) to TRBJ1-6; TRBD1 matches 7 bases. J was trimmed by 9 bases and V by 1 base; bases with no gene match: 6. CDR1 LGHDT and CDR2 YNNKEL come from the germline V gene (reference sequence). The CDR3 runs to 15 residues. The CDR3 reads CASSQASDRASPLHF. CDR3 sequence (DNA): TGTGCCAGCAGCCAAGCCAGTGACAGGGCTTCACCCCTCCACTTT.

The chain carries TRBV5-1 and TRBJ1-1; D gene uncertain. CDR1 is SGHRS, CDR2 YFSETQ, per germline. This CDR3 region has 14 residues. V dropped 3 bases and J dropped 4 bases, with 13 bases sitting between them. The CDR3 loop reads CASSSRFEGTEAFF. CDR3 bases: TGCGCCAGCAGCTCCAGGTTCGAAGGCACTGAAGCTTTCTTT.

This clone was observed a single time. V usage is TRBV28 and J usage is TRBJ2-3; D is unresolved. V shed 3 bases and J shed 0 bases, with 7 bases lying between them. CDR3 length equals 14 residues. Germline-derived CDR1 and CDR2 are MDHEN and SYDVKM. This CDR3 reads CASSLYISTDTQYF. In nucleotides, the CDR3 is TGTGCCAGCAGTTTGTATATTAGCACAGATACGCAGTATTTT. Variable domain in full (rest from reference TRBV28 and TRBJ2-3): DVKVTQSSRYLVKRTGEKVFLECVQDMDHENMFWYRQDPGLGLRLIYFSYDVKMKEKGDIPEGYSVSREKKERFSLILESASTNQTSMYLCASSLYISTDTQYFGPGTRLTVL.

The chain uses TRBV7-8 and TRBJ1-5; 10 bases are a match to TRBD1. The length of the CDR3 is 19 residues. Looked up from germline, CDR1 is SGHVS and CDR2 is FQNEAQ. V gave up 6 bases and J gave up 0 bases; unmatched junction bases: 14. Written as DNA, the CDR3 is TGTGCCAGCAGGCTGACAGGGGGCGTCGGGAGCTATAGCAATCAGCCCCAGCATTTT. It yields the protein CASRLTGGVGSYSNQPQHF.

This chain joins TRBV6-5 and TRBJ2-3, with unresolved D. The CDR3 runs 14 residues. V was trimmed by 0 bases and J by 2 bases, leaving 6 bases between them. Germline V gene sequence: CDR1 MNHEY, CDR2 SVGAGI. DNA of the CDR3: TGTGCCAGCAGTTACTCGCCAGACACAGATACGCAGTATTTT. Translation gives CASSYSPDTDTQYF.

The V gene is TRBV24-1, the J gene TRBJ2-1; D perhaps matches TRBD1 (7 bases). The CDR3 has 14 amino acids. Per the germline V gene, CDR1 is KGHDR and CDR2 is SFDVKD. Between the trimmed V and J ends, which lost 4 bases and 7 bases, there was a span of 13 bases. CDR3 DNA: TGTGCCACCAGTGACATGACAGGGAGGAATGAGCAGTTCTTC. Amino acids: CATSDMTGRNEQFF.

The CDR3 DNA sequence: TGTGCCAGCAGTTCGTTAGGGGCTGCAGCTTTCTTT. Residues: CASSSLGAAAFF. The V and J genes are TRBV12-3 or TRBV12-4 and TRBJ1-1, with D possibly matching TRBD1 (5 bases). The CDR3 runs 12 residues. V was cut by 4 bases and J by 10 bases, with 13 bases left in between.

The table lists this clone with a few counts. This sequence joins TRBV5-5 and TRBJ2-7, with D possibly matching TRBD1 (6 bases). CDR1 SGHKS and CDR2 YYEKEE come from the germline V gene (reference sequence). With 4 bases removed from V and 7 bases from J, the gap between germline ends came to 21 bases. The CDR3 consists of 15 residues. CDR3 in DNA: TGTGCCAGCAGCGTCATGACAGGTGAACTGGGTGAGCAGTACTTC. Translation gives CASSVMTGELGEQYF.

The rearrangement links TRBV6-5 to TRBJ2-2; TRBD1 aligns across 12 bases. Germline V gene lookup returns CDR1 MNHEY and CDR2 SVGAGI. The CDR3 has 16 residues. Trimming removed 4 bases from V and 4 bases from J; junction bases left unmatched: 4. CDR3 DNA: TGTGCCAGCAGTTTCCGGGACAGGGGGCCCACCGGGGAGCTGTTTTTT. Translated: CASSFRDRGPTGELFF.

V gene TRBV10-3 combines with J gene TRBJ1-4, with D perhaps matching TRBD1 (5 bases). V lost 3 bases and J lost 4, with 9 bases in between. CDR1 ENHRY and CDR2 SYGVKD come from the germline V gene. The CDR3 is 14 residues long. The CDR3 loop is CAISDGGGNEKLFF. The CDR3 DNA reads TGTGCCATCAGTGATGGGGGAGGTAATGAAAAACTGTTTTTT.

The V call is TRBV5-1, the J call TRBJ1-2, with 8 bases identical to TRBD1. Germline lookup yields CDR1 SGHRS and CDR2 YFSETQ. V shed 6 bases, J shed 5 bases, and the junction held 6 bases outside the gene matches. CDR3 size: 13 residues. The CDR3 region has the DNA TGCGCCAGCATGGATACAGGGGGTTATGGCTACACCTTC. It is translated as CASMDTGGYGYTF.

This clone was counted a single time. The J gene is TRBJ1-2, the V gene TRBV5-1; possibly TRBD1 for D (6 bases). V lost 1 base and J lost 2, with 12 bases in between. Germline V gene data show CDR1 as SGHRS and CDR2 as YFSETQ. This CDR3 is 15 amino acids long. The chain's CDR3 is CASSLYAQGNYGYTF. The CDR3 DNA sequence: TGCGCCAGCAGCTTGTACGCCCAGGGGAACTATGGCTACACCTTC.

V is TRBV6-2 or TRBV6-3 and J is TRBJ2-3, with a possible D match to TRBD1 (6 bases). V lost 6 bases, J lost 4 bases, and 17 bases lay in between. Germline-derived CDR1 and CDR2 are MNHEY and SVGEGT. The CDR3 contains 15 residues. CDR3 coding DNA: TGTGCCAGCAGCCTCCCCCACACAGGGCCAGATACGCAGTATTTT. Protein sequence: CASSLPHTGPDTQYF.

This sequence joins TRBV5-5 and TRBJ1-1; TRBD1 matches 8 bases. Trimming cost V 5 bases and J 7 bases; bases outside gene matches: 7. The germline V gene has CDR1 SGHKS and CDR2 YYEKEE (reference sequence). The CDR3 is made up of 13 amino acids. CDR3 region: CASSHLGTGEAFF. Written as DNA, the CDR3 is TGTGCCAGCAGTCACCTAGGGACAGGTGAAGCTTTCTTT. The whole variable domain, filled in from reference TRBV5-5 and TRBJ1-1, reads DAGVTQSPTHLIKTRGQQVTLRCSPISGHKSVSWYQQVLGQGPQFIFQYYEKEERGRGNFPDRFSARQFPNYSSELNVNALLLGDSALYLCASSHLGTGEAFFGQGTRLTVV.

The chain joins TRBV15 to TRBJ1-5; no clear D. Germline lookup yields CDR1 LNHNV and CDR2 YYDKDF (reference sequence). Trimming shortened V by 0 bases and J by 4 bases, and 4 bases separated the two germline ends. The CDR3 loop spans 13 amino acids. The CDR3 coding sequence is TGTGCCACCAGCAGAGACAGGAATCAGCCCCAGCATTTT. This translates into CATSRDRNQPQHF.

This clone was observed a handful of times. The chain has TRBV7-9 and TRBJ2-7, with TRBD1 matching 7 bases. Germline assignment: CDR1 SEHNR and CDR2 FQNEAQ (reference sequence). The V and J ends lost 5 bases and 2 bases, in that order; junction bases with no gene match: 3. The CDR3 sequence is 13 residues long. CDR3 in amino acids: CASSAGTAYEQYF. The CDR3 DNA reads as TGTGCCAGCAGCGCCGGGACAGCCTACGAGCAGTACTTC.

This clone was seen a single time. The chain carries TRBV7-9 and TRBJ2-3; 8 bases are shared with TRBD2. CDR3 length equals 14 residues. Germline-derived CDR1 and CDR2 are SEHNR and FQNEAQ (reference sequence). The V gene end was trimmed by 8 bases and the J gene end by 2 bases; junction bases not matched to a gene: 6. This CDR3 is CASHSGDPTDTQYF. CDR3 DNA: TGTGCCAGCCATAGCGGGGACCCCACAGATACGCAGTATTTT.

The genes are TRBV6-1 and TRBJ2-7; 7 bases agree with TRBD1. V lost 0 bases and J lost 6; bases outside the gene matches: 2. This CDR3 region has 13 residues. Germline V lookup: CDR1 MNHNS, CDR2 SASEGT. The CDR3 DNA reads as TGTGCCAGCAGTGAAGCCCGACAGGGCGAGCAGTACTTC. Translating gives CASSEARQGEQYF.

This chain links TRBV6-5 with TRBJ1-1; no reliable D call. The CDR3 covers 16 residues. Germline CDR1 is MNHEY and CDR2 is SVGAGI. The germline V and J ends were trimmed by 0 bases and 6 bases, with 17 bases remaining between them. CDR3 amino acids: CASSYSGWERAAEAFF. CDR3 bases: TGTGCCAGCAGTTACTCGGGCTGGGAGCGGGCGGCTGAAGCTTTCTTT.

This rearrangement joins TRBV10-3 to TRBJ2-3; unclear D gene. Germline V lookup: CDR1 ENHRY, CDR2 SYGVKD. The CDR3 covers 12 residues. V lost 8 bases and J lost 6, with 12 bases in between. CDR3 sequence: CAIAIVGDTQYF. CDR3 DNA sequence: TGTGCCATCGCCATCGTCGGGGATACGCAGTATTTT.